A selection of T cell receptor beta chains follows, all from one sample in a study of T cell responses to AZD1222 COVID-19 vaccine. Here immunoSEQ multiplex PCR was the method, and the copy in TCRdb shows in-frame clones only, minus some. Here the sample spans some 150,000 clones, 91% being singletons. This material consisted of peripheral blood, taken on day 0 of AZD1222 vaccination. The receptor set was obtained from an adult in good health. Both conserved end residues are part of each CDR3. Each record gives: clone size, D gene, V gene, J gene, CDR3 DNA, CDR3 protein. D genes are given only for firm matches. Size is stated for part of the rows, as once, few or many counts, or as a class when the clone is expanded.

clone size: -
D gene: TRBD2
V gene: TRBV5-4
J gene: TRBJ2-5
CDR3 DNA: TGTGCCAGCAGCTTTTGGCTAGCGGGAGTTGAGACCCAGTACTTC
CDR3 protein: CASSFWLAGVETQYF

clone size: once
D gene: TRBD1
V gene: TRBV28
J gene: TRBJ1-4
CDR3 DNA: TGTGCCAGCTGGTCGGGACAGGGGGGCGCTGAAAAACTGTTTTTT
CDR3 protein: CASWSGQGGAEKLFF

clone size: -
D gene: -
V gene: TRBV6-5
J gene: TRBJ1-3
CDR3 DNA: TGTGCCGCTCTTGACAGCTCTGGAAACACCATATATTTT
CDR3 protein: CAALDSSGNTIYF

clone size: few
D gene: -
V gene: TRBV19
J gene: TRBJ1-2
CDR3 DNA: TGTGCCAGTAGTATAGGCCCTGGGGGCTACACCTTC
CDR3 protein: CASSIGPGGYTF

clone size: -
D gene: -
V gene: TRBV5-1
J gene: TRBJ1-6
CDR3 DNA: TGCGCCAGCAGCAGGGCAGGGCCGAATTCACCCCTCCACTTT
CDR3 protein: CASSRAGPNSPLHF

clone size: few
D gene: TRBD2
V gene: TRBV4-2
J gene: TRBJ2-1
CDR3 DNA: TGTGCCAGCAGCCAAGATCTACCGGGAGGGCCGCGGAATGAGCAGTTCTTC
CDR3 protein: CASSQDLPGGPRNEQFF

clone size: once
D gene: -
V gene: TRBV10-1
J gene: TRBJ1-1
CDR3 DNA: TGCGCCAGCAGCGCGAGCGAGTCGAACACTGAAGCTTTCTTT
CDR3 protein: CASSASESNTEAFF

clone size: -
D gene: -
V gene: TRBV6-5
J gene: TRBJ1-6
CDR3 DNA: TGTGCCAGCAGTAGGACCAGCCAGAATAATTCACCCCTCCACTTT
CDR3 protein: CASSRTSQNNSPLHF

clone size: -
D gene: TRBD2
V gene: TRBV19
J gene: TRBJ2-1
CDR3 DNA: TGTGCCAGTAGTATCTCCGGGACTAGCGCGTACAATGAGCAGTTCTTC
CDR3 protein: CASSISGTSAYNEQFF

clone size: -
D gene: -
V gene: TRBV4-2
J gene: TRBJ2-7
CDR3 DNA: TGTGCCAGCAGCCAAGGAAATTACGAGCAGTACTTC
CDR3 protein: CASSQGNYEQYF

clone size: -
D gene: -
V gene: TRBV18
J gene: TRBJ1-1
CDR3 DNA: TGTGCCAGCTCACGTCGAGAGGAGTCCTTCTTT
CDR3 protein: CASSRREESFF

clone size: -
D gene: -
V gene: TRBV28
J gene: TRBJ1-2
CDR3 DNA: TGTGCCAGCAGGTCGGCAGGGTTCCATGGCTACACCTTC
CDR3 protein: CASRSAGFHGYTF

clone size: -
D gene: -
V gene: TRBV27
J gene: TRBJ2-6
CDR3 DNA: TGTGCCAGCGGACTCAGGGGCCCCGGGGCCAACGTCCTGACTTTC
CDR3 protein: CASGLRGPGANVLTF

clone size: -
D gene: -
V gene: TRBV10-1
J gene: TRBJ1-2
CDR3 DNA: TGCGCCAGCACGAATACGGGAACGCGTGGCTACACCTTC
CDR3 protein: CASTNTGTRGYTF

clone size: -
D gene: -
V gene: TRBV9
J gene: TRBJ2-1
CDR3 DNA: TGTGCCAGCACCTCCATTGCCAACAATGAGCAGTTCTTC
CDR3 protein: CASTSIANNEQFF

clone size: few
D gene: -
V gene: TRBV24-1
J gene: TRBJ2-7
CDR3 DNA: TGTGCCACCAGTGACGAGAGCTCCTACGAGCAGTACTTC
CDR3 protein: CATSDESSYEQYF

clone size: -
D gene: -
V gene: TRBV20-1
J gene: TRBJ1-5
CDR3 DNA: TGCAGTGCTAGTCCGACAGGATATCAGCCCCAGCATTTT
CDR3 protein: CSASPTGYQPQHF

clone size: -
D gene: -
V gene: TRBV6-2/TRBV6-3
J gene: TRBJ2-3
CDR3 DNA: TGTGCCAGCAGTTACTCGAGTTTCATGGGAGATACGCAGTATTTT
CDR3 protein: CASSYSSFMGDTQYF

clone size: -
D gene: -
V gene: TRBV19
J gene: TRBJ1-1
CDR3 DNA: TGTGCCAGTAGCCCCTGGGGGGTGGAGACTATAAACACTGAAGCTTTCTTT
CDR3 protein: CASSPWGVETINTEAFF

clone size: -
D gene: -
V gene: TRBV28
J gene: TRBJ2-7
CDR3 DNA: TGTGCCAGCAGTTTATCCCATAGCTTTGGCGAGCAGTACTTC
CDR3 protein: CASSLSHSFGEQYF

clone size: -
D gene: -
V gene: TRBV28
J gene: TRBJ1-2
CDR3 DNA: TGTGCCAGCGTTCGAACGGGGAACTATGGCTACACCTTC
CDR3 protein: CASVRTGNYGYTF

clone size: once
D gene: -
V gene: TRBV19
J gene: TRBJ2-7
CDR3 DNA: TGTGCCACCGAGCAGGGAGGTTCCGAGCAGTACTTC
CDR3 protein: CATEQGGSEQYF

clone size: -
D gene: -
V gene: TRBV6-5
J gene: TRBJ2-7
CDR3 DNA: TGTGCCAGCAGTTACTCGAGATGGGGGACCCTCTACGAGCAGTACTTC
CDR3 protein: CASSYSRWGTLYEQYF